This TCR beta chain was identified during a study of PD-L1 blockade in urothelial cancer. Overall study: Male sex and bladder-origin urothelial cancer were recorded for about 90% of the roughly 30 patients. Earlier, patients had received 0 to 3 chemotherapy regimens.

By share, this clone ranks as medium-sized (0.01 to 0.1%). Its target is unknown. The assay was immunoSEQ multiplex PCR, and TCRdb's table has in-frame clones only and misses some. The table includes 45,000 to 65,000 clones, 65% to 90% detected once. Study results and limitations: Clones that were tumor-associated expanded more in the blood of durable-benefit patients at 3 weeks.

Unmatched junction bases numbered 9, after V lost 4 bases and J lost 6 bases. This CDR3 comprises 14 residues. Germline-derived CDR1 and CDR2 are ENHRY and SYGVKD. Time point: pretreatment peripheral blood. The sequence derives from a man between 65 and 85 years old with urothelial cancer. Specimen: PBMCs, collected around atezolizumab (anti-PD-L1) treatment. The chain recombines TRBV10-3 with TRBJ2-7; 7 bases are a match to TRBD1. CDR3 sequence reads: CAISAGQVNTEQYF. CDR3 DNA sequence: TGTGCCATCAGTGCTGGACAGGTGAATACCGAGCAGTACTTC.